A single sample gave rise to the 10 T cell receptor beta chains below, sequenced in a study of CD8 T cells in Susac syndrome. The RNA input was about 0.45 to 1 ug, and it was reverse transcribed with random hexamers. TCRdb called the immunoSEQ multiplex PCR reads again in MiXCR, with one record for every CDR3 protein. The sample records 95,000 to 150,000 distinct CDR3 sequences, just under 95% being singletons. Specimen: CD8+ T cells from PBMCs. All receptors come from a human donor with Susac syndrome.

This chain joins TRBV4-3 and TRBJ1-5, with TRBD1 matching over 9 bases. V shed 11 bases and J 5 bases; nucleotides not matched to a gene: 13. This CDR3 is built from 15 residues. Germline V lookup: CDR1 LGHNA, CDR2 YSLEER. CDR3 nucleotides: TGCGCCTTTAGCCAAGCCCGGACAGGGGATCAGCCCCAGCATTTT. It specifies CAFSQARTGDQPQHF.

This clonotype has a single count. The genes are TRBV7-9 and TRBJ1-2; a weak D match, TRBD1 (5 bases). The germline CDR1 and CDR2 sequences are SEHNR and FQNEAQ (reference sequence). The CDR3 contains 12 residues. The germline V and J ends were trimmed by 5 bases and 8 bases, with 12 bases remaining between them. The CDR3: CASSHTGPGYTF. CDR3 nucleotide sequence: TGTGCCAGCAGCCACACAGGCCCGGGCTACACCTTC. Full variable domain (outside the CDR3, taken from reference TRBV7-9 and TRBJ1-2): DTGVSQNPRHKITKRGQNVTFRCDPISEHNRLYWYRQTLGQGPEFLTYFQNEAQLEKSRLLSDRFSAERPKGSFSTLEIQRTEQGDSAMYLCASSHTGPGYTFGSGTRLTVV.

The chain recombines TRBV15 with TRBJ1-4; D possibly corresponds to TRBD1 (5 bases). Trimming removed 0 bases from V and 5 bases from J, with 13 bases in between. This CDR3 has 16 amino acids. Germline CDR1 and CDR2: LNHNV and YYDKDF (reference sequence). The CDR3 loop is CATSRDTEGTNEKLFF. CDR3 in DNA: TGTGCCACCAGCAGAGATACCGAGGGGACGAATGAAAAACTGTTTTTT.

The chain couples TRBV6-2 or TRBV6-3 to TRBJ2-7; D may be TRBD1 (6 bases). V was clipped by 2 bases and J by 6 bases, with 14 bases between them. The germline V gene encodes CDR1 MNHEY and CDR2 SVGEGT. The CDR3 contains 14 residues. This CDR3 reads CASSYAGAASEQYF. DNA for the CDR3: TGTGCCAGCAGTTACGCAGGGGCCGCTAGCGAGCAGTACTTC.

CDR3 amino acids: CASSKTSGGSDTQYF. CDR3 DNA: TGCGCCAGCAGCAAAACTAGCGGGGGTAGCGATACGCAGTATTTT. The chain links TRBV4-3 to TRBJ2-3; 11 nucleotides agree with TRBD2. CDR3 length: 15 residues. The ends lost 5 bases at V and 6 bases at J; junction bases unmatched: 7. CDR1 and CDR2 from the germline V gene are LGHNA and YSLEER.

The chain has TRBV2 and TRBJ2-1; 7 positions agree with TRBD1. With 7 bases clipped from V and 6 bases from J, the junction kept 9 bases outside the gene matches. CDR1 and CDR2 (germline): SNHLY, FYNNEI. This CDR3 contains 14 residues. The CDR3 reads CASTDRVRPNEQFF. DNA of the CDR3: TGTGCCAGCACCGACAGGGTTAGACCCAATGAGCAGTTCTTC.

The chain links TRBV9 to TRBJ2-3; either TRBD1 or TRBD2 may supply D (5 bases each). Trimming stripped 0 bases from V and 4 bases from J, with 9 bases between. Germline CDR1 and CDR2: SGDLS and YYNGEE. The CDR3 spans 14 residues. In nucleotides, the CDR3 is TGTGCCAGCAGCGTAGAGAGGGGTTCAGATACGCAGTATTTT. Its translation is CASSVERGSDTQYF.

This clonotype was picked up one time. This chain connects TRBV27 to TRBJ2-1; D gene uncertain. V shed 4 bases and J shed 0 bases, with 4 bases lying between them. The germline gives CDR1 MNHEY, CDR2 SMNVEV (reference sequence). This CDR3 region has 13 residues. The CDR3 loop is CASSSRSYNEQFF. The CDR3 nucleotides are TGTGCCAGCAGTTCCCGCTCCTACAATGAGCAGTTCTTC.

The rearrangement links TRBV15 to TRBJ1-5; 11 nucleotides align to TRBD1. The CDR3 consists of 13 residues. Germline V gives CDR1 LNHNV, CDR2 YYDKDF (reference sequence). Germline trimming cut 8 bases from V and 7 bases from J; bases unmatched to any gene: 4. The CDR3 loop is CATGTGGRQPQHF. The CDR3 DNA follows: TGTGCCACCGGGACAGGGGGTCGGCAGCCCCAGCATTTT.

The chain uses TRBV6-5 and TRBJ1-6; D is ambiguous. From germline, CDR1 is MNHEY and CDR2 SVGAGI. The CDR3 length is 13 residues. Trimming cost V 2 bases and J 13 bases, with 12 bases left between them. The CDR3 loop reads CASSYADPPPLHF. CDR3 DNA sequence: TGTGCCAGCAGTTACGCCGACCCGCCGCCCCTCCACTTT.